The rows below give T cell receptor beta chains drawn from one sample of a study of Tregs in tolerant kidney transplant recipients. Sequencing used immunoSEQ multiplex PCR; TCRdb keeps in-frame clones, though not all of them. The sample has approximately 75,000 clones, approximately 90% seen once; the top ten hold roughly 0.35%. Material: Tregs from blood, obtained before the transplant. These receptors were taken from a human donor who received a combined kidney and bone marrow transplant. Each CDR3 is given with its conserved first and last residue. D genes are given only for firm matches. Size tells how often a clone was seen (once, few, many) or the class of an expanded clone, and some rows leave it out.

v_call	clone_size	d_call	j_call	cdr3_aa	cdr3_nt
TRBV7-2	-	TRBD1	TRBJ2-2	CASSRQGWTGELFF	TGTGCCAGCAGCCGACAGGGATGGACCGGGGAGCTGTTTTTT
TRBV6-1	-	-	TRBJ2-2	CASGSLDTGELFF	TGTGCCAGCGGGAGTTTGGACACCGGGGAGCTGTTTTTT
TRBV6-4	-	TRBD1	TRBJ2-1	CASSPGTGGSNEQFF	TGTGCCAGCAGTCCCGGGACAGGGGGCTCCAATGAGCAGTTCTTC
TRBV7-2	-	-	TRBJ2-7	CASSLQDTYEQYF	TGTGCCAGCAGCTTGCAGGACACATACGAGCAGTACTTC
TRBV11-2	-	-	TRBJ2-5	CASSLRGETQYF	TGTGCCAGCAGCCTACGAGGAGAGACCCAGTACTTC
TRBV7-3	-	-	TRBJ2-1	CASSQGPYNEQFF	TGTGCCAGCAGCCAAGGACCTTACAATGAGCAGTTCTTC
TRBV5-5	-	-	TRBJ2-7	CASSSLGSSYEQYF	TGTGCCAGCAGCTCCTTGGGGAGCTCCTACGAGCAGTACTTC
TRBV18	-	-	TRBJ2-2	CASSPRRKGQASNTGELFF	TGTGCCAGCTCACCAAGGAGGAAAGGGCAGGCGTCCAACACCGGGGAGCTGTTTTTT
TRBV6-1	-	-	TRBJ1-5	CASSGSDNQPQHF	TGTGCCAGCAGTGGGTCGGATAATCAGCCCCAGCATTTT
TRBV28	-	-	TRBJ1-4	CASRRQARNNEKLFF	TGTGCCAGCAGGAGACAGGCTCGGAATAATGAAAAACTGTTTTTT
TRBV23-1	-	-	TRBJ2-7	CASSQGYEQYF	TGCGCCAGCAGTCAGGGGTACGAGCAGTACTTC
TRBV5-1	-	TRBD2	TRBJ2-2	CASREREVTGELFF	TGCGCCAGCAGGGAGCGGGAGGTGACCGGGGAGCTGTTTTTT
TRBV19	-	-	TRBJ2-7	CASSSRHTYEQYF	TGTGCCAGTAGTAGCAGGCACACCTACGAGCAGTACTTC
TRBV6-5	-	-	TRBJ1-3	CASNYTALGLGNTIYF	TGTGCCAGCAATTACACAGCCCTTGGGTTAGGAAACACCATATATTTT
TRBV6-6	-	TRBD1	TRBJ2-1	CASSRDRYNEQFF	TGTGCCAGCAGCCGGGACAGGTACAATGAGCAGTTCTTC
TRBV2	once	TRBD2	TRBJ2-1	CASTREGVRGNEQFF	TGTGCCAGCACTCGGGAGGGAGTACGGGGGAATGAGCAGTTCTTC
TRBV28	-	TRBD1	TRBJ1-2	CASSLPNRQGASGYTF	TGTGCCAGCAGTTTACCAAACCGACAGGGGGCCAGTGGCTACACCTTC
TRBV9	-	-	TRBJ1-1	CASSVGLGGKAFF	TGTGCCAGCAGCGTAGGCTTAGGTGGAAAGGCTTTCTTT
TRBV21-1	-	-	TRBJ1-2	CASSPRTGRYYGYTF	TGTGCCAGCAGCCCTCGGACCGGGCGGTACTATGGCTACACCTTC
TRBV5-4	-	TRBD1	TRBJ1-1	CASSLGTGTDTEAFF	TGTGCCAGCAGCTTGGGGACAGGGACGGACACTGAAGCTTTCTTT
TRBV23-1	-	-	TRBJ1-4	CASSQIGLATNEKLFF	TGCGCCAGCAGTCAAATCGGCCTTGCAACTAATGAAAAACTGTTTTTT
TRBV18	-	TRBD1	TRBJ2-5	CASSPSGTGETQYF	TGTGCCAGCTCACCATCCGGGACAGGGGAGACCCAGTACTTC
TRBV9	-	TRBD1	TRBJ2-5	CASSETGAQETQYF	TGTGCCAGCAGCGAGACAGGGGCACAAGAGACCCAGTACTTC
TRBV6-5	-	TRBD2	TRBJ2-5	CASSFPGRAQYF	TGTGCCAGCAGTTTCCCAGGGAGGGCCCAGTACTTC
TRBV5-4	once	TRBD1	TRBJ1-1	CASRRGQASGEAFF	TGTGCCAGCAGACGGGGACAGGCCTCGGGTGAAGCTTTCTTT
TRBV29-1	-	TRBD1	TRBJ2-1	CSVRQGAGQHEQFF	TGCAGCGTCCGACAGGGGGCTGGTCAGCATGAGCAGTTCTTC
TRBV4-1	few	-	TRBJ1-5	CASSQDPSGTYSNQPQHF	TGCGCCAGCAGCCAAGATCCATCGGGAACGTATAGCAATCAGCCCCAGCATTTT
TRBV20-1	once	-	TRBJ1-1	CSASGYSEAFF	TGCAGTGCTAGTGGGTACAGTGAAGCTTTCTTT
TRBV29-1	-	TRBD2	TRBJ2-2	CSGSSGSSAGELFF	TGCAGCGGTTCTAGCGGGAGTAGCGCCGGGGAGCTGTTTTTT
TRBV5-8	-	-	TRBJ1-2	CASSLNSPAGYTF	TGTGCCAGCAGCTTGAACAGCCCTGCGGGCTACACCTTC
TRBV28	-	-	TRBJ1-4	CASRIPNEKLFF	TGTGCCAGCAGGATACCTAATGAAAAACTGTTTTTT
TRBV6-5	once	-	TRBJ1-3	CASGSSGNTIYF	TGTGCCAGCGGGAGCTCTGGAAACACCATATATTTT
TRBV7-6	-	TRBD2	TRBJ2-7	CASSLGTGGGRAGYEQYF	TGTGCCAGCAGCTTAGGGACCGGGGGCGGGAGGGCCGGGTACGAGCAGTACTTC
TRBV7-9	-	-	TRBJ2-3	CASSSSTDTQYF	TGTGCCAGCAGCTCTAGCACAGATACGCAGTATTTT
TRBV28	-	TRBD1	TRBJ1-1	CASSSPGGNTEAFF	TGTGCCAGCAGTTCCCCAGGGGGGAACACTGAAGCTTTCTTT
TRBV5-1	-	TRBD2	TRBJ2-7	CASSSGGHYEQYF	TGCGCCAGCAGTTCGGGAGGGCACTACGAGCAGTACTTC
TRBV7-2	-	-	TRBJ2-6	CASSIQPRASGANVLTF	TGTGCCAGCAGCATACAACCCAGGGCGTCTGGGGCCAACGTCCTGACTTTC
TRBV2	-	TRBD2	TRBJ2-1	CASSENGRAWDEQFF	TGTGCCAGCAGTGAAAACGGGAGGGCCTGGGATGAGCAGTTCTTC
TRBV28	once	TRBD1	TRBJ2-2	CASTKTGDNTGELFF	TGTGCCAGCACCAAGACAGGGGATAACACCGGGGAGCTGTTTTTT